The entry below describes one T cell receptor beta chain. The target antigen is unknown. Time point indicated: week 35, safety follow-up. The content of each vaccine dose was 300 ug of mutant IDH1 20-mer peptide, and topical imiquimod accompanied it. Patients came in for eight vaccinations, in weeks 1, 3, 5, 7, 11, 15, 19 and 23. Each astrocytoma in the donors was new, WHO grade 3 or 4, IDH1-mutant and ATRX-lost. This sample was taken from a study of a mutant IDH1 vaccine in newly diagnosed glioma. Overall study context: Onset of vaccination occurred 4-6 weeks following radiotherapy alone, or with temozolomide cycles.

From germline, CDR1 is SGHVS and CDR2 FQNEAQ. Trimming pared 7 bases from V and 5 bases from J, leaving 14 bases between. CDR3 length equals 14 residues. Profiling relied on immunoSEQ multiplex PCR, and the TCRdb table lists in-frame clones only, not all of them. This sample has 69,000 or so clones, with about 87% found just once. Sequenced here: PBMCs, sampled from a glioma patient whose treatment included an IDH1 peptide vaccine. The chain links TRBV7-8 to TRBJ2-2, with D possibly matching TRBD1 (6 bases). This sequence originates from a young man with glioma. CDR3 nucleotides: TGTGCCAGCATTAAGCAGGGGACGACCGGGGAGCTGTTTTTT. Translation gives CASIKQGTTGELFF.